The source of this T cell receptor beta chain is a study of response to subunit inactivated influenza vaccine (dated by TCRdb to the late 2010s). Background for the entire study: Deep quantitative profiling of the T cell receptor repertoire was used in the study to follow responses to a trivalent subunit inactivated influenza vaccine. General conclusions and limits of the study: According to the authors, only a limited number of new T cells may be recruited by each seasonal influenza vaccination.

Worth noting for this clonotype: There is no known antigen for this receptor. Per-base qualities were not stored, and no clone one base away is much larger.

The CDR3 contains 15 residues, cysteine and phenylalanine counted. CDR3 DNA is the only sequence kept; it has 45 bases, read in frame from the first base. Between the V and J ends, shortened by 2 bases and 2 bases respectively, the junction contains 11 bases. CDR1 and CDR2, per the germline V gene, are SNHLY and FYNNEI. The receptor library was made with RT-PCR. The data were produced on an Illumina HiSeq 2500. Clones were called with MiXCR by TCRdb after fastp trimmed the public reads at Q25, and only in-frame beta chains were retained. CDR3 protein sequences are deduplicated, and each keeps its most common genes and DNA. Within this sample are about 540,000 distinct CDR3 sequences, with 20% to 25% of them counted one time only. The ten largest account for 2.5% to 3.5% of the sample. The data also belong to a second study, concerning T cells expressing NK-cell markers. That second publication adds: TCR beta cDNA libraries were prepared using 5'RACE template switching, which introduced a universal primer site and unique molecular identifiers. About eight donors provided sorted CD3+CD56+NKG2C+, CD3+CD56+NKG2C- and CD3+CD56-NKG2C+ T-cell subsets, whose TCR beta-chain repertoires were profiled. Among the eight sequenced donors, seven were HCMV-seropositive and one was HCMV-seronegative. In several experiments an anti-gammadeltaTCR antibody was added to restrict sorting to alphabetaTCR-expressing T cells. For several donors, the dominant CD3+CD56+NKG2C+ clonotypes were among the top 10 CD8+ clonotypes and accounted for about 1.0-7.5% of CD8+ T cells. Those dominant clonotypes were again the most abundant among CD3+CD56-NKG2C+ cells in a handful of donors, at about 25-60.1%. It remained unclear whether the expanded NKG2C-expressing T cell clones were specific for HCMV antigens. The study sequenced eight donors, all healthy volunteers chosen at random: three men and five women. HCMV-specific IgG was detected in serum with a commercial ELISA kit to determine HCMV serostatus. Peripheral blood mononuclear cells were isolated from blood by Ficoll density gradient centrifugation. Magnetic immunoseparation with Miltenyi isolation kits was used to isolate CD4+ and CD8+ T cells from PBMC. cDNA synthesis was primed from the TCR beta constant segment, followed by two successive PCR amplification steps. The libraries were sequenced on Illumina HiSeq 2000/2500, MiSeq or NextSeq, producing 2 x 150 bp reads. MIGEC was used to demultiplex reads and group reads by UMI, and MiTCR was used to assemble and quantify clonotypes. To exclude erroneous sequences, any TCR cDNA sequence not supported by at least two reads was discarded. Downstream repertoire analysis used the tcR package, and clonotypes were matched across fractions by CDR3 nucleotide sequence plus V segment. VDJmatch was used to annotate antigen specificity against VDJdb, with one amino acid substitution in CDR3 permitted.

This clonotype originated in a middle-aged man who received an inactivated influenza vaccine. Donor details come from another sample of the same person, matched by shared clones. The sample here was CD4+ T cells sorted from PBMCs, taken roughly 13 days after vaccination. The rearranged segments are TRBV2 and TRBJ2-3, with no reliable assignment of the D segment. The nucleotide sequence is TGTGCCAGCAGTGAAAGTGGGGTGACCACAGATACGCAGTATTTT. This gives the protein CASSESGVTTDTQYF.